This passage covers 10 T cell receptor beta chains from one sample sequenced in a study of OX40 agonist ivuxolimab in advanced cancers. Sequencing used immunoSEQ multiplex PCR; TCRdb keeps in-frame clones, though not all of them. The table has some 39,000 clones, about 88% seen once. Here the sequenced sample was CD4+ or CD8+ T cells sorted from blood, taken in a trial of the OX40 agonist ivuxolimab. All receptors derive from an adult with an advanced solid tumor such as melanoma, head and neck, liver or kidney cancer.

The rearrangement links TRBV19 to TRBJ2-2, with TRBD2 matching over 10 bases. The CDR3 consists of 19 residues. CDR1 is LNHDA and CDR2 is SQIVND in the germline V gene (reference sequence). The J segment lost 0 bases and the V segment lost 3 bases, leaving 10 bases of the junction unmatched. This CDR3 reads CASSMPPSGRGANTGELFF. As DNA, the CDR3 is TGTGCCAGTAGTATGCCCCCCAGCGGGAGGGGGGCGAACACCGGGGAGCTGTTTTTT.

The rearrangement links TRBV6-1 to TRBJ1-2, with 9 bases fitting TRBD1. CDR1 is MNHNS, CDR2 SASEGT, per germline. J gave up 2 bases and V 3 bases, and 4 bases lay outside the gene matches. The length of the CDR3 is 15 residues. DNA for the CDR3: TGTGCCAGCAGTGATCCGGGACAGGGAAACTATGGCTACACCTTC. Amino acid sequence: CASSDPGQGNYGYTF.

CDR3 DNA sequence: TGTGCCTGGAGTGCCACTAGCGTAAACTACGAGCAGTACTTC. It translates to CAWSATSVNYEQYF. This rearrangement joins TRBV30 to TRBJ2-7, with 7 bases fitting TRBD2. Germline-derived CDR1 and CDR2 are GTSNPN and SVGIG (reference sequence). The V and J ends lost 1 base and 3 bases, in that order; junction bases with no gene match: 6. The CDR3 totals 14 residues.

The chain links TRBV19 to TRBJ2-5, with TRBD1 matching 8 bases. CDR3 length: 16 amino acids. The germline V gene has CDR1 LNHDA and CDR2 SQIVND (reference sequence). J lost 4 bases, V lost 3 bases, and 10 bases had no gene match. CDR3 sequence (DNA): TGTGCCAGTAGTATTGTAAACAGGGGGGTTGGAGAGACCCAGTACTTC. This encodes CASSIVNRGVGETQYF.

The genes are TRBV9 and TRBJ2-3; 10 bases map to TRBD2. CDR3 length: 16 amino acids. The trim removed 1 base at V and 1 base at J, leaving 3 bases unmatched. Looked up from germline, CDR1 is SGDLS and CDR2 is YYNGEE. The CDR3 coding sequence is TGTGCCAGCAGCGTAAGCGGGAGGGCCGGCACAGATACGCAGTATTTT. As protein: CASSVSGRAGTDTQYF.

The CDR3 here is CASSPVDVHRGLTEAFF. Written as DNA, the CDR3 is TGTGCCAGCTCACCAGTCGATGTTCACAGGGGGCTCACTGAAGCTTTCTTT. This rearrangement joins TRBV18 to TRBJ1-1; 9 nucleotides agree with TRBD1. Germline lookup yields CDR1 KGHSH and CDR2 LQKENI. The trim removed 2 bases at V and 4 bases at J, leaving 11 bases unmatched. The CDR3 spans 17 residues.

This clone was observed a few times. The chain carries TRBV19 and TRBJ2-1; D call uncertain. Per germline, CDR1 LNHDA and CDR2 SQIVND (reference sequence). The germline V and J ends were trimmed by 10 bases and 0 bases, with 16 bases remaining between them. This CDR3 comprises 15 residues. The CDR3 region has the DNA TGTGCCACCCAACCAATACCGAGCTCCTACAATGAGCAGTTCTTC. This encodes CATQPIPSSYNEQFF.

The gene calls are TRBV15 and TRBJ2-1, with 7 bases that match TRBD1. Unmatched junction bases numbered 15, after V lost 1 base and J lost 6 bases. CDR1 and CDR2 (germline): LNHNV, YYDKDF (reference sequence). The CDR3 spans 18 residues. The CDR3 nucleotides read TGTGCCACCAGCAGAGTTCCGTCGCCGAAGGACAGGCGCAATGAGCAGTTCTTC. It specifies CATSRVPSPKDRRNEQFF.

The chain combines TRBV7-9 with TRBJ2-7; a possible D gene is TRBD2 (6 bases). The CDR3 is 14 amino acids. V dropped 5 bases and J dropped 1 base, with 12 bases sitting between them. Germline-derived CDR1 and CDR2 are SEHNR and FQNEAQ (reference sequence). The CDR3 DNA is TGTGCCAGCAGCCAGGGAGGACAATCCTACGAGCAGTACTTC. Protein: CASSQGGQSYEQYF.

V gene TRBV6-4 combines with J gene TRBJ2-3, with D tentatively TRBD1 or TRBD2 (5 bases each). Germline lookup yields CDR1 MRHNA and CDR2 SNTAGT. V was clipped by 3 bases and J by 4 bases, with 17 bases between them. The CDR3 is 16 residues long. Here the CDR3 DNA reads TGTGCCAGCAGTGATACCGGGACCTTGATGGCAGATACGCAGTATTTT. This gives the protein CASSDTGTLMADTQYF.